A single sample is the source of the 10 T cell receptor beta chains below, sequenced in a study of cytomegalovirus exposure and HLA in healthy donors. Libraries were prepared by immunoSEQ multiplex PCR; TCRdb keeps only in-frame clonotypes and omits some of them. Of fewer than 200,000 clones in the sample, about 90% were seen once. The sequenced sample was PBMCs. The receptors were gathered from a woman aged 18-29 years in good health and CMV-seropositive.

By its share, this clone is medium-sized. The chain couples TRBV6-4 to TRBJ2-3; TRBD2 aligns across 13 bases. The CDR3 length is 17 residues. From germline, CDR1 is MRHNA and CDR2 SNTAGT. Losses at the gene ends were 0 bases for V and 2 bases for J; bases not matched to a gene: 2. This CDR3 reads CASSDSGLAGHTDTQYF. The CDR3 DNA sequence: TGTGCCAGCAGTGACTCGGGACTAGCGGGACACACAGATACGCAGTATTTT.

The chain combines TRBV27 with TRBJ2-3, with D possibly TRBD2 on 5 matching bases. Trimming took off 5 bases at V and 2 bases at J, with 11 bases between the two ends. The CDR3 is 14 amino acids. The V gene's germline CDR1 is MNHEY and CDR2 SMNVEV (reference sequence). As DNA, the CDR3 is TGTGCCAGCAGTAGAGGACTTCCCACAGATACGCAGTATTTT. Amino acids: CASSRGLPTDTQYF.

The CDR3 here is CAISKGTESYEQYF. CDR3 DNA: TGTGCCATCAGTAAGGGGACAGAATCTTACGAGCAGTACTTC. The gene calls are TRBV10-3 and TRBJ2-7, with 7 bases aligning to TRBD1. CDR1 and CDR2 (germline): ENHRY, SYGVKD. CDR3 length equals 14 residues. V lost 5 bases, J lost 4 bases, and 8 bases stayed unmatched.

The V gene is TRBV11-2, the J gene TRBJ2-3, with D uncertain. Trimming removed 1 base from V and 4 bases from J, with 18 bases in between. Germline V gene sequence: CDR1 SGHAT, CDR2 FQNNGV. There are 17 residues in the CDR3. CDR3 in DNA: TGTGCCAGCAGCTTAGGATTCCCCACGAGCACGGCAGATACGCAGTATTTT. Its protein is CASSLGFPTSTADTQYF.

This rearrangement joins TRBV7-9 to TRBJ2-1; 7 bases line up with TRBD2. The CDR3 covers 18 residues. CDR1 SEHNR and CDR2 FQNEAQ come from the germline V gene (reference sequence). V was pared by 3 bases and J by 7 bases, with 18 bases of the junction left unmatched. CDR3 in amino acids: CASSFGSLGLVRSNEQFF. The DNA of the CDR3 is TGTGCCAGCAGCTTTGGGTCCCTCGGACTAGTAAGATCAAATGAGCAGTTCTTC.

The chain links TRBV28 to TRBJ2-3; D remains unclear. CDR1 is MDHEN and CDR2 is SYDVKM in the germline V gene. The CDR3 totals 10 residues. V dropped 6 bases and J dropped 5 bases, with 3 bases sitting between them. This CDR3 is CASSRDTQYF. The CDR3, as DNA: TGTGCCAGCAGCCGAGATACGCAGTATTTT.

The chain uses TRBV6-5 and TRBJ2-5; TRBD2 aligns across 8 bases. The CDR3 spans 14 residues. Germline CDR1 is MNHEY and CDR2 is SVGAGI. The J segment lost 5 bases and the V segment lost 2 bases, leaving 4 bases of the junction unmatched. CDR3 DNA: TGTGCCAGCAGTTACCCCGGGGGGGGCGAGACCCAGTACTTC. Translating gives CASSYPGGGETQYF.

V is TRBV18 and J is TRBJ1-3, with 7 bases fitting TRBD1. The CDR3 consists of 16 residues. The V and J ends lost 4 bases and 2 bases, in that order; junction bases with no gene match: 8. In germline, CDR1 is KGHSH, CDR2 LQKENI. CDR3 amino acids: CASSLRQGDPGNTIYF. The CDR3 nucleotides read TGTGCCAGCTCACTTCGACAGGGAGATCCTGGAAACACCATATATTTT. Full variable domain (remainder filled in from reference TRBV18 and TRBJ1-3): NAGVMQNPRHLVRRRGQEARLRCSPMKGHSHVYWYRQLPEEGLKFMVYLQKENIIDESGMPKERFSAEFPKEGPSILRIQQVVRGDSAAYFCASSLRQGDPGNTIYFGEGSWLTVV.

DNA for the CDR3: TGTGCCAGCAGCTCCCCGTGGCGGGCGGCCTACAATGAGCAGTTCTTC. Encoded protein: CASSSPWRAAYNEQFF. The V and J genes are TRBV7-9 and TRBJ2-1; maybe TRBD2 (5 bases). Germline assignment: CDR1 SEHNR and CDR2 FQNEAQ (reference sequence). Deletions cut 4 bases from V and 2 bases from J, with 15 bases between. The CDR3 is 16 amino acids.

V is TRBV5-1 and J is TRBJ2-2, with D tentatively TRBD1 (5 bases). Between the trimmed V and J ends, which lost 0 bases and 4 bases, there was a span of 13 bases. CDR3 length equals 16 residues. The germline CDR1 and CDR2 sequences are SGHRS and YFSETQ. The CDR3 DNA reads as TGCGCCAGCAGCTTGGAAGGGGTAGTAAGCACCGGGGAGCTGTTTTTT. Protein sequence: CASSLEGVVSTGELFF.